The clone carrying this T cell receptor (beta chain) was detected ten times or more. Its target is unknown. The data originate from a study of neurological immune-mediated disorders. Background on the study: The study included around 35 multiple sclerosis patients, around 31 relapsing-remitting and 3 secondary progressive.

General observations from the study: The study found the most TCR clonal expansion in HTLV-1-associated myelopathy and the least in multiple sclerosis, below healthy controls.

The germline V and J ends were trimmed by 2 bases and 6 bases, with 5 bases remaining between them. The CDR3 is 12 amino acids. Per germline, CDR1 SGHTA and CDR2 FQGNSA. Every sequencing run generated in excess of 170 million TCR-beta sequences. These sequences covered 15-18 subjects. TCRdb re-analysed the 5' RACE reads in MiXCR, keeping a single row per CDR3 protein. The table includes tens of thousands of distinct CDR3 sequences, less than 5.5% detected once. This clonotype originated in a man between 18 and 35 years old with multiple sclerosis. The J gene is TRBJ2-1, the V gene TRBV7-2; D uncertain. Input material: PBMCs. The chain's CDR3 is CASSLRPNEQFF. The DNA of the CDR3 is TGTGCCAGCAGCTTACGACCCAATGAGCAGTTCTTC.